The T cell receptor (beta chain) under discussion was sequenced for a study of regulatory T cells in long-lasting Graves disease. Time point denoted: persistent/refractory GD, antithyroid drugs over 5 years with positive TRAb. RNA from PBMCs was the source of the TCR library. Germline V CDR1 and CDR2: SGHRS, YFSETQ. V shed 4 bases and J 4 bases; nucleotides not matched to a gene: 6. This CDR3 is 14 amino acids long. To make TCR beta libraries, researchers used iRepertoire HTBI primers and Arm-PCR of CDR3 regions. TCRdb independently ran MiXCR on the multiplex PCR reads; one entry per CDR3 protein. Found here are over 350,000 distinct CDR3 sequences, around 21% of them singletons; the top ten hold roughly 20%.

Material: peripheral blood mononuclear cells (PBMCs), obtained when the disease was refractory, from a patient treated with antithyroid drugs. The chain joins TRBV5-1 to TRBJ2-7, with 9 bases that match TRBD1. The source is a female donor with Graves disease. The CDR3 bases are TGCGCCAGCAGCGAAGGGACAGGGATTTACGAGCAGTACTTC. Its protein product is CASSEGTGIYEQYF.